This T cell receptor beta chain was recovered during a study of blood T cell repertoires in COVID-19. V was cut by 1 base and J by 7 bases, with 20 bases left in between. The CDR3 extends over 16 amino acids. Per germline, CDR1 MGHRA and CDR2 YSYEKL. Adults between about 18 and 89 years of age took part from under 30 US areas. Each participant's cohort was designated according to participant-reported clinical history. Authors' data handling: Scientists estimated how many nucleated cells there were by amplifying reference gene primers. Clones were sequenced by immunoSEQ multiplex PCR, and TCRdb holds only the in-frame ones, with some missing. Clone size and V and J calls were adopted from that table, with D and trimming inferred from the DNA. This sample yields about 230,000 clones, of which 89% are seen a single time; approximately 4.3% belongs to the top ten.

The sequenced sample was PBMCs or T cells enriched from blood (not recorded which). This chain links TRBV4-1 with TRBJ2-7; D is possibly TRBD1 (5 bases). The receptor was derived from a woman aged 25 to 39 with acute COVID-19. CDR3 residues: CASSQAGGAGSREQYF. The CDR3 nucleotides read TGCGCCAGCAGCCAAGCAGGTGGGGCAGGGTCACGAGAGCAGTACTTC.